The 12 T cell receptor beta chains below were found in one sample sequenced in a study of CD8 T cells in ankylosing spondylitis. MiXCR, applied by TCRdb to the 5' RACE reads, yields one record per CDR3 protein. The table records 250,000 or so distinct CDR3 sequences, 15% to 20% of them present only once. The sequenced sample consisted of blood, either unsorted or a sorted T cell fraction (not recorded which). The receptors were sampled from a male donor with ankylosing spondylitis or in good health (not recorded which).

This clonotype appeared many times. This chain joins TRBV29-1 and TRBJ2-7; D possibly matches TRBD1 or TRBD2 (5 bases each). Germline V gene data show CDR1 as SQVTM and CDR2 as ANQGSEA. The CDR3 has 14 residues. Trimming shortened V by 7 bases and J by 5 bases, and 21 bases separated the two germline ends. The CDR3 nucleotides read TGCAGCGCCCAGGACGGGACCCCTATCGACGAGCAGTACTTC. This gives the protein CSAQDGTPIDEQYF.

J is TRBJ2-7 and V is TRBV7-2, with D hard to call. This CDR3 is built from 14 residues. Germline V gene lookup returns CDR1 SGHTA and CDR2 FQGNSA. V was pared by 1 base and J by 2 bases, with 9 bases between. The CDR3 loop reads CASSLDDLTYEQYF. CDR3 nucleotides: TGTGCCAGCAGCTTAGATGACTTGACCTACGAGCAGTACTTC.

In this sample, this clonotype turned up a few times. V gene TRBV27 combines with J gene TRBJ2-1, with TRBD1 matching 7 bases. After removal of 5 bases from V and 8 bases from J, the junction contained 12 bases not matched to a gene. The CDR3 has 15 residues. The germline CDR1 and CDR2 sequences are MNHEY and SMNVEV (reference sequence). CDR3 amino acids: CASSLSRGHRDEQFF. DNA for the CDR3: TGTGCCAGCAGTCTCTCTAGGGGGCATAGGGATGAGCAGTTCTTC.

This clonotype was recorded a few times. V is TRBV5-1 and J is TRBJ1-1; a weak D match, TRBD1 (6 bases). Germline CDR1 and CDR2: SGHRS and YFSETQ. With 0 bases removed from V and 6 bases from J, the gap between germline ends came to 15 bases. CDR3 length: 15 residues. The CDR3 protein is CASSLEGGSWAEAFF. Here the CDR3 DNA reads TGCGCCAGCAGCTTGGAAGGGGGTAGCTGGGCTGAAGCTTTCTTT.

This clonotype was observed at least ten times. J is TRBJ1-6 and V is TRBV6-5, with 7 positions matching TRBD1. The junction had 10 bases not matched to a gene; V was cut back by 1 base and J by 7 bases. Germline V gene sequence: CDR1 MNHEY, CDR2 SVGAGI. This CDR3 comprises 17 residues. For the CDR3, the DNA is TGTGCCAGCAGTTACTTGAACCCGGGACAGCAGAATTCACCCCTCCACTTT. Translated: CASSYLNPGQQNSPLHF.

This clonotype was found a few times. The rearrangement uses TRBV10-3 and TRBJ2-7; 8 positions agree with TRBD2. V was clipped by 4 bases and J by 0 bases; unmatched bases: 2. This CDR3 spans 14 amino acids. CDR1 and CDR2 (germline): ENHRY, SYGVKD. The DNA for the CDR3 is TGTGCCATCAGTGGGCTAGCGGGCTCCTACGAGCAGTACTTC. This sequence encodes CAISGLAGSYEQYF.

V is TRBV27 and J is TRBJ2-2, with TRBD2 identical over 7 bases. Germline V gene data show CDR1 as MNHEY and CDR2 as SMNVEV (reference sequence). The V and J ends lost 6 bases and 7 bases, in that order; junction bases with no gene match: 2. This CDR3 spans 12 amino acids. The CDR3 bases are TGTGCCAGCAGGGGGGGGTTCGGGGAGCTGTTTTTT. It encodes CASRGGFGELFF.

The sample holds a few counts of this clonotype. The chain joins TRBV25-1 to TRBJ2-5; D tentatively reads TRBD1 or TRBD2 (5 bases each). This CDR3 region has 15 residues. V shed 4 bases and J shed 5 bases, with 17 bases lying between them. Germline CDR1 reads MGHDK; CDR2 reads SYGVNS. CDR3 sequence reads: CASSVRDVGEETQYF. The CDR3 DNA sequence: TGTGCCAGCAGTGTTCGGGACGTGGGAGAGGAGACCCAGTACTTC.

This clonotype was counted a few times. This chain uses TRBV25-1 with TRBJ1-1; no firm D call. Germline assignment: CDR1 MGHDK and CDR2 SYGVNS. Trimming cost V 8 bases and J 8 bases, with 12 bases left between them. The CDR3 consists of 11 residues. This chain's CDR3 is CASPGIGEAFF. CDR3 sequence (DNA): TGTGCCAGCCCGGGGATAGGGGAAGCTTTCTTT.

The chain joins TRBV11-1 to TRBJ2-7, with D maybe TRBD1 (6 bases). V shed 10 bases and J shed 6 bases, with 25 bases lying between them. CDR1 is SGHAT and CDR2 is FQDESV in the germline V gene (reference sequence). The CDR3 extends over 15 amino acids. CDR3 sequence reads: CATQDGQPLGAEQYF. CDR3 coding DNA: TGTGCCACCCAGGACGGACAGCCGTTGGGTGCCGAGCAGTACTTC.

This sequence joins TRBV25-1 and TRBJ2-1; 7 nucleotides match TRBD2. Germline loops: CDR1 MGHDK, CDR2 SYGVNS. This CDR3 region has 15 residues. V was clipped by 4 bases and J by 1 base; unmatched bases: 4. The CDR3 DNA sequence: TGTGCCAGCAGTGCGGGGGGACGATCCTACAATGAGCAGTTCTTC. This gives the protein CASSAGGRSYNEQFF.

The rearrangement uses TRBV12-3 or TRBV12-4 and TRBJ2-2; the match to TRBD2 covers 9 bases. The J segment lost 1 base and the V segment lost 5 bases, leaving 2 bases of the junction unmatched. This CDR3 spans 15 amino acids. CDR3 residues: CASSPAGGNTGELFF. CDR3 bases: TGTGCCAGCAGTCCAGCGGGAGGGAACACCGGGGAGCTGTTTTTT.